A selection of T cell receptor beta chains follows, all from one sample in a study of CD8 T cells in ankylosing spondylitis. TCRdb ran MiXCR on the 5' RACE reads and lists one entry per CDR3 protein. The repertoire holds 250,000 to 350,000 distinct CDR3 sequences, with more than 20% as singletons. The sample consisted of blood, either unsorted or a sorted T cell fraction (not recorded which). The receptors were gathered from a female donor with ankylosing spondylitis or in good health (not recorded which). Each CDR3 is given without its conserved first and last residue. The order of the fields is V gene, clone size, J gene, CDR3 protein. The size field is filled for only some rows; it gives once, few, many or a size class.

TRBV12-5,few,TRBJ1-5,ASGLVLRQSSQPQH
TRBV2,few,TRBJ2-5,ASSGVGETQY
TRBV7-9,few,TRBJ1-4,ASMGRKYEKLF
TRBV7-2,once,TRBJ2-7,ASSFEGSGFSYEQY
TRBV12-3/TRBV12-4,-,TRBJ2-7,ASSLALGGGIYEQY
TRBV30,few,TRBJ1-1,AWSAAPFDTEAF
TRBV12-3/TRBV12-4,-,TRBJ2-2,ASKRGSDTGELF
TRBV12-3/TRBV12-4,few,TRBJ1-2,ASSLKGYGYT
TRBV7-8,-,TRBJ2-6,ASSPGTGSGANVLT
TRBV6-5,-,TRBJ2-1,ASSYPTGASGRPHEQF
TRBV7-2,many,TRBJ1-5,ASSLELSNQPQH
TRBV28,-,TRBJ1-3,ASSPPQGGNTIY
TRBV9,once,TRBJ2-5,ASSPPGGETQY
TRBV10-3,many,TRBJ2-5,AIRAGTGGTQY
TRBV23-1,few,TRBJ2-5,ASSQLPRETQY
TRBV10-3,-,TRBJ1-6,AISDRGNSPLH
TRBV2,-,TRBJ2-1,ASSEARSYNEQF